One sample yielded the 17 T cell receptor beta chains listed below, sequenced in a study of T cell responses to AZD1222 COVID-19 vaccine. Here immunoSEQ multiplex PCR was the method, and the copy in TCRdb shows in-frame clones only, minus some. The sample includes 180,000 or so clones, just over 90% seen only once; the top ten take 1.5% to 2%. Sequenced material: peripheral blood, taken 28 days after the second AZD1222 dose. The receptors were gathered from an adult who received the AZD1222 COVID-19 vaccine.

The chain couples TRBV6-5 to TRBJ2-7, with 7 bases aligning to TRBD2. The germline V gene encodes CDR1 MNHEY and CDR2 SVGAGI. CDR3 size: 11 residues. The J segment lost 10 bases and the V segment lost 9 bases, leaving 9 bases of the junction unmatched. CDR3 sequence reads: CASSGWPIQYF. In DNA form, the CDR3 reads TGTGCCAGTAGCGGGTGGCCCATCCAGTACTTC.

This clone came up once. The V gene is TRBV2, the J gene TRBJ1-4, with D perhaps TRBD1 (6 bases). The length of the CDR3 is 14 residues. The germline V and J ends were trimmed by 7 bases and 8 bases, with 17 bases remaining between them. Per the germline V gene, CDR1 is SNHLY and CDR2 is FYNNEI. The CDR3: CASNNLGGGEKLFF. CDR3 sequence (DNA): TGTGCCAGCAACAACTTGGGAGGGGGAGAAAAACTGTTTTTT.

The chain is built from TRBV5-1 and TRBJ2-7, with TRBD2 matching over 12 bases. V was pared by 1 base and J by 5 bases, with 4 bases of the junction left unmatched. The CDR3 extends over 15 amino acids. Germline CDR1 SGHRS, CDR2 YFSETQ. The CDR3 protein is CASSLRLAGAHEQYF. CDR3 bases: TGCGCCAGCAGCTTGAGACTAGCGGGAGCCCACGAGCAGTACTTC.

The J gene is TRBJ2-7, the V gene TRBV29-1; 10 positions agree with TRBD1. With 4 bases clipped from V and 6 bases from J, the junction kept 18 bases outside the gene matches. The length of the CDR3 is 17 residues. CDR1 is SQVTM and CDR2 is ANQGSEA in the germline V gene. CDR3 residues: CSVAGVGTGGTGVEQYF. CDR3 nucleotide sequence: TGCAGCGTTGCCGGGGTTGGGACCGGTGGGACAGGGGTCGAGCAGTACTTC.

This chain connects TRBV2 to TRBJ2-3; either TRBD1 or TRBD2 may supply D (6 bases each). The ends were cut back, 3 bases at V and 9 bases at J, with 7 bases in the middle. The V gene's germline CDR1 is SNHLY and CDR2 FYNNEI. This CDR3 contains 11 residues. CDR3 bases: TGTGCCAGCAGTGACGGGGGCACGCAGTATTTT. Protein: CASSDGGTQYF.

V gene TRBV7-2 combines with J gene TRBJ1-4; D perhaps matches TRBD1 (5 bases). V was trimmed by 4 bases and J by 5 bases, leaving 17 bases between them. CDR3 length: 16 residues. Germline V gene data show CDR1 as SGHTA and CDR2 as FQGNSA. This CDR3 reads CASSYGGGAKNEKLFF. Written as DNA, the CDR3 is TGTGCCAGCAGCTATGGGGGGGGAGCCAAAAATGAAAAACTGTTTTTT.

The chain links TRBV19 to TRBJ2-5, with 7 bases fitting TRBD1. Germline V gene data show CDR1 as LNHDA and CDR2 as SQIVND (reference sequence). This CDR3 spans 13 amino acids. With 6 bases clipped from V and 2 bases from J, the junction kept 3 bases outside the gene matches. CDR3 in DNA: TGTGCCAGTAGAACGACAGGGCAAGAGACCCAGTACTTC. This translates into CASRTTGQETQYF.

The rearrangement joins TRBV5-1 to TRBJ2-3; maybe TRBD1 (6 bases). The length of the CDR3 is 16 residues. Between the trimmed V and J ends, which lost 1 base and 4 bases, there was a span of 16 bases. The germline CDR1 and CDR2 sequences are SGHRS and YFSETQ. The CDR3 loop is CASSLSPTGNADTQYF. CDR3 bases: TGCGCCAGCAGCTTGTCGCCTACAGGGAACGCAGATACGCAGTATTTT.

V usage is TRBV5-1 and J usage is TRBJ1-6; D not resolved. V lost 1 base to trimming and J lost 0 bases, with 8 bases between them. CDR3 size: 16 residues. Germline V CDR1 and CDR2: SGHRS, YFSETQ. CDR3 nucleotides: TGCGCCAGCAGCTTGAGGAGGAGCTCCTATAATTCACCCCTCCACTTT. It codes for CASSLRRSSYNSPLHF. The full variable domain, completed using reference TRBV5-1 and TRBJ1-6, is KAGVTQTPRYLIKTRGQQVTLSCSPISGHRSVSWYQQTPGQGLQFLFEYFSETQRNKGNFPGRFSGRQFSNSRSEMNVSTLELGDSALYLCASSLRRSSYNSPLHFGNGTRLTVT.

This sequence joins TRBV7-4 and TRBJ2-2; 16 nucleotides agree with TRBD2. The V gene's germline CDR1 is SGHVT and CDR2 SQSDAQ. V gave up 5 bases and J gave up 9 bases; unmatched junction bases: 9. The CDR3 sequence is 17 residues long. CDR3 in amino acids: CASSPIGTSGGAWELFF. As DNA, the CDR3 is TGTGCCAGCAGCCCCATAGGGACTAGCGGGGGGGCGTGGGAGCTGTTTTTT.

This sequence joins TRBV27 and TRBJ2-3, with 9 bases lining up with TRBD2. CDR3 length: 15 amino acids. Looked up from germline, CDR1 is MNHEY and CDR2 is SMNVEV (reference sequence). The ends lost 4 bases at V and 0 bases at J; junction bases unmatched: 2. The CDR3 region is CASSSLAGSTDTQYF. The CDR3 DNA follows: TGTGCCAGCAGTTCCCTAGCGGGGAGCACAGATACGCAGTATTTT.

The rearrangement links TRBV6-2 or TRBV6-3 to TRBJ1-6, with 9 nucleotides matching TRBD1. V shed 2 bases and J 4 bases; nucleotides not matched to a gene: 3. There are 16 residues in the CDR3. The germline gives CDR1 MNHEY, CDR2 SVGEGT. The CDR3 sequence: CASSYLGQGYNSPLHF. In DNA, the CDR3 is TGTGCCAGCAGTTACCTCGGACAGGGGTATAATTCACCCCTCCACTTT.

The V and J genes are TRBV5-8 and TRBJ1-1, with D possibly being TRBD1 (5 bases). The CDR3 is made up of 12 amino acids. V was clipped by 3 bases and J by 11 bases, with 14 bases between them. Germline V gives CDR1 SGHTS, CDR2 YDEGEE. The CDR3 loop reads CASSWGGTLAFF. CDR3 in DNA: TGTGCCAGCAGCTGGGGGGGGACCCTGGCTTTCTTT. The variable domain in full, completed from reference TRBV5-8 and TRBJ1-1, reads EAGVTQSPTHLIKTRGQQATLRCSPISGHTSVYWYQQALGLGLQFLLWYDEGEERNRGNFPPRFSGRQFPNYSSELNVNALELEDSALYLCASSWGGTLAFFGQGTRLTVV.

This clone has a single count. This rearrangement joins TRBV7-6 to TRBJ1-1; maybe TRBD1 (5 bases). Germline V gives CDR1 SGHVS, CDR2 FNYEAQ. This CDR3 spans 14 amino acids. Trimming took 1 base from V and 5 from J, leaving 11 bases between them. CDR3 in amino acids: CASSLVQRGTEAFF. CDR3 nucleotides: TGTGCCAGCAGCTTAGTCCAGAGGGGAACTGAAGCTTTCTTT.

V and J are TRBV27 and TRBJ1-5; D ambiguous. Germline CDR1 is MNHEY and CDR2 is SMNVEV (reference sequence). The V gene lost 6 bases and the J gene lost 5 bases, with 17 bases spanning the gap. This CDR3 is 15 amino acids long. In nucleotides, the CDR3 is TGTGCCAGCAGCCCCTGGGGAGATGGGTATCAGCCCCAGCATTTT. Amino acid sequence: CASSPWGDGYQPQHF.

This chain links TRBV6-5 with TRBJ1-6; D perhaps matches TRBD1 (5 bases). CDR3 size: 15 residues. Per germline, CDR1 MNHEY and CDR2 SVGAGI. Trimming shortened V by 5 bases and J by 5 bases, and 13 bases separated the two germline ends. Here the CDR3 reads CASSPRGGNNSPLHF. For the CDR3, the DNA is TGTGCCAGCAGTCCTAGGGGCGGGAATAATTCACCCCTCCACTTT.

This clone was seen a few times. This chain connects TRBV19 to TRBJ2-2; D perhaps matches TRBD1 (6 bases). This CDR3 has 16 amino acids. Trimming pared 5 bases from V and 4 bases from J, leaving 17 bases between. CDR1 and CDR2 from the germline V gene are LNHDA and SQIVND (reference sequence). The CDR3 sequence is CASSPWGQPSTGELFF. The CDR3 DNA is TGTGCCAGTAGTCCCTGGGGGCAGCCTTCCACCGGGGAGCTGTTTTTT. Combining the CDR3 with reference TRBV19 and TRBJ2-2 gives the whole variable domain DGGITQSPKYLFRKEGQNVTLSCEQNLNHDAMYWYRQDPGQGLRLIYYSQIVNDFQKGDIAEGYSVSREKKESFPLTVTSAQKNPTAFYLCASSPWGQPSTGELFFGEGSRLTVL.